Given below is one T cell receptor beta chain in context. Its antigen is currently unknown. The CDR3 contains 14 residues. Trimming stripped 2 bases from V and 7 bases from J, with 15 bases between. Germline V CDR1 and CDR2: SNHLY, FYNNEI. Only in-frame clones appear in the TCRdb table, and some are missing; sequencing was by immunoSEQ multiplex PCR. The repertoire consists of 95,000 to 150,000 clones, with 75% to 95% occurring once and the leading ten covering about 5.3%. This sample was taken from a study of T cell responses to AZD1222 COVID-19 vaccine. Notes on the study in general: Among spike-specific TCRs, nearly half reportedly target unmutated variant regions. Vaccine-associated CD4 TCRs ranged over spike, dominating at 160-218 and 743-854. Just 5 to 7 people given AZD1222 tested seropositive at baseline.

This clonotype was obtained from an adult in good health. This material consisted of peripheral blood, taken on day 0 of AZD1222 vaccination. The J gene is TRBJ2-7, the V gene TRBV2, with D possibly matching TRBD1 (5 bases). The CDR3 DNA follows: TGTGCCAGCAGTGAAAGGGGAAGCATCTGGGAGCAGTACTTC. It encodes CASSERGSIWEQYF.